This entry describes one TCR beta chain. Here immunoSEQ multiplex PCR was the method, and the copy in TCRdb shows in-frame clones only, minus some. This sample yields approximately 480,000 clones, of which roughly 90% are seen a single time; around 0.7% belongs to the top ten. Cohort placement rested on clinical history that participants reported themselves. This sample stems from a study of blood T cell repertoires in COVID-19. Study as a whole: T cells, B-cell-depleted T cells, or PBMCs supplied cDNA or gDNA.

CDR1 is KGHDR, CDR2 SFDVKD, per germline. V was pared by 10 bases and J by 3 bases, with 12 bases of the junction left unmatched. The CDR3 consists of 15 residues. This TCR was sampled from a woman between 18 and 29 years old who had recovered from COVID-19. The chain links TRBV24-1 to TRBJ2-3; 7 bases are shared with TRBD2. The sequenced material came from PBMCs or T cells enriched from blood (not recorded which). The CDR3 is CATGPGGTPTDTQYF. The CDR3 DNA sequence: TGTGCCACTGGGCCGGGAGGAACACCAACAGATACGCAGTATTTT.